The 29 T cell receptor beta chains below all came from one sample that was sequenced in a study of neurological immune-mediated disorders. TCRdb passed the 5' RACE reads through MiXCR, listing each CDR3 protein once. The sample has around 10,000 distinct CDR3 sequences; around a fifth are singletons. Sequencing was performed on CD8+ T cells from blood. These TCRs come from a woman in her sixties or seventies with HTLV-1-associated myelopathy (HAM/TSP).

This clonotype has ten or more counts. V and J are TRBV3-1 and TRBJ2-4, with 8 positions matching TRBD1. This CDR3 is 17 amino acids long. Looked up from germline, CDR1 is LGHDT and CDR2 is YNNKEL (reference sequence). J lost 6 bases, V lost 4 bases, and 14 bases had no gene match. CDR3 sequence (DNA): TGTGCCAGCAGCCTGGGGTTTGGACAGGGAATTGGAAACATTCAGTACTTC. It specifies CASSLGFGQGIGNIQYF.

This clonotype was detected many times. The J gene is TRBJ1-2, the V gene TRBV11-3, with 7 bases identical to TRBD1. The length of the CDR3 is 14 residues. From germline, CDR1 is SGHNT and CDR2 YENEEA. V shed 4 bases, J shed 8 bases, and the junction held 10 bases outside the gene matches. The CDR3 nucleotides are TGTGCCAGCAGCTCCCTTGACAGGGAAGGGGGCTACACCTTC. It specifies CASSSLDREGGYTF.

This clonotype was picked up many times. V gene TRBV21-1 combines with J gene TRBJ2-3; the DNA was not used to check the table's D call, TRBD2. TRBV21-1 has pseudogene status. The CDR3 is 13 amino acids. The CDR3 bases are TGTGCCAGCACCTCGAGTGAGGGTTATACGCAGTATTTT. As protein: CASTSSEGYTQYF.

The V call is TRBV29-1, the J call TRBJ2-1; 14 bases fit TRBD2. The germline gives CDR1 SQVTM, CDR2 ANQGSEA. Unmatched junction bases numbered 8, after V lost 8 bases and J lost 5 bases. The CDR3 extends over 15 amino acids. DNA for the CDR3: TGCAGCTCTGGGGGACTAGCGGGAGTAAACAATGAGCAGTTCTTC. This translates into CSSGGLAGVNNEQFF.

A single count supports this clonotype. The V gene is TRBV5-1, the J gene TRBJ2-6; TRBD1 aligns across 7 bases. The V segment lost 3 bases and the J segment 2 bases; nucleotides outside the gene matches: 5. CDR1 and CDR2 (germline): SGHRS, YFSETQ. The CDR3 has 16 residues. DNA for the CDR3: TGCGCCAGCAGCTCGCGACAGGGAGCTGGGGCCAACGTCCTGACTTTC. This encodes CASSSRQGAGANVLTF.

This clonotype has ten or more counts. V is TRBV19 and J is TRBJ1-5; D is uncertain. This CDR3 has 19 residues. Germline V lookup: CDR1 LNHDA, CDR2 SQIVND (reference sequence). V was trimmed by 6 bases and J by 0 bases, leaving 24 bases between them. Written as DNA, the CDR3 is TGTGCCAGTAGGCCTCCCCAAAGGGAGCGAGTGAATAGCAATCAGCCCCAGCATTTT. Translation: CASRPPQRERVNSNQPQHF.

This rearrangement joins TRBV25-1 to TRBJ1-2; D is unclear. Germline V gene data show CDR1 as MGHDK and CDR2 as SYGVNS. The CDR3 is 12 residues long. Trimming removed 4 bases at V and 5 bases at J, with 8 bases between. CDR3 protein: CASSGKGYGYTF. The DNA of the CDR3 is TGTGCCAGCAGTGGGAAGGGATATGGCTACACCTTC.

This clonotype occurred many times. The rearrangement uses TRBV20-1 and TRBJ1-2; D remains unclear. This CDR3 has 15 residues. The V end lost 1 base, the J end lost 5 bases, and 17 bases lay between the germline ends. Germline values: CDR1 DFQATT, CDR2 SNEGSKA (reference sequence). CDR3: CSARGLLRGIYGYTF. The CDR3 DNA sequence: TGCAGTGCTAGAGGTCTTCTCCGGGGAATATATGGCTACACCTTC.

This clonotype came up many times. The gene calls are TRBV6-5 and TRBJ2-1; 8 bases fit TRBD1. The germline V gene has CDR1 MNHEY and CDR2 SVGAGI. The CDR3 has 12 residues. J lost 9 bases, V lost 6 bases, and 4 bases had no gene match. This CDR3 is CASSAGGGEQFF. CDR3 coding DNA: TGTGCCAGCAGCGCAGGGGGCGGTGAGCAGTTCTTC.

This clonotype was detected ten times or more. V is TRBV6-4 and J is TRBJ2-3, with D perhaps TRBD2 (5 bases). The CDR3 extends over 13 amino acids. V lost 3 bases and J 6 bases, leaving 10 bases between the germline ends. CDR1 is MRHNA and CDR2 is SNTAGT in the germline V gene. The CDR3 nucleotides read TGTGCCAGCAGTGAGTCTAGCATGGATACGCAGTATTTT. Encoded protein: CASSESSMDTQYF.

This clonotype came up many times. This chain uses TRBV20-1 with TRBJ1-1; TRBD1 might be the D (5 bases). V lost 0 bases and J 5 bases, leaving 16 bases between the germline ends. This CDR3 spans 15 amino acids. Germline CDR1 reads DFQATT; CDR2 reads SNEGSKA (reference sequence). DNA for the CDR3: TGCAGTGCTAGAGACCCCCGGGGGAGAAGGACTGAAGCTTTCTTT. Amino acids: CSARDPRGRRTEAFF.

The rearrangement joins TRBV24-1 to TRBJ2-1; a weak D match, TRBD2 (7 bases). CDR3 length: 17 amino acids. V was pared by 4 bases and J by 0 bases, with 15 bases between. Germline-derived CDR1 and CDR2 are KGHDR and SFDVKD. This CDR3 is CATSDPSGGRSYNEQFF. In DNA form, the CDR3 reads TGTGCCACCAGTGACCCATCCGGGGGGCGCTCCTACAATGAGCAGTTCTTC.

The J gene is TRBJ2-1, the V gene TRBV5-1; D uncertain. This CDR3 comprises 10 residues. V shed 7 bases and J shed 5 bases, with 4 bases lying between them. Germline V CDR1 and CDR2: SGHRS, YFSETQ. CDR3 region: CASPDNEQFF. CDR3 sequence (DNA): TGCGCCAGCCCCGACAATGAGCAGTTCTTC.

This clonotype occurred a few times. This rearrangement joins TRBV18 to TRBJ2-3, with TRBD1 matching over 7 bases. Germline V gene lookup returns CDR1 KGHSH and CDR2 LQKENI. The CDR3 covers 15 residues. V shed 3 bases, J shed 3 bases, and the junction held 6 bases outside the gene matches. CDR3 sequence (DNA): TGTGCCAGCTCACCGGACAGGATGACAACAGATACGCAGTATTTT. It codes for CASSPDRMTTDTQYF.

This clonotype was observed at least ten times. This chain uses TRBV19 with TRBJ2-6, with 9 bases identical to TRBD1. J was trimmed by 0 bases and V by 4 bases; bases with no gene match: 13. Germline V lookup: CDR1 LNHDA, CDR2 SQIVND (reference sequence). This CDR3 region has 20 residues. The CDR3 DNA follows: TGTGCCAGTAGTACGGCTCCTGGGACAGGGCCGCGCTCTGGGGCCAACGTCCTGACTTTC. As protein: CASSTAPGTGPRSGANVLTF.

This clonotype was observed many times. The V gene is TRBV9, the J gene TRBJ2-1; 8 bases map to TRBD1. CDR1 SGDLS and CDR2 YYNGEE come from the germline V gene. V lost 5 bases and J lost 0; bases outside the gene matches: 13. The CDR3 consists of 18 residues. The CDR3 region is CASSHSTFTGGSYNEQFF. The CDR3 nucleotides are TGTGCCAGCAGTCATTCTACTTTCACAGGGGGCTCCTACAATGAGCAGTTCTTC. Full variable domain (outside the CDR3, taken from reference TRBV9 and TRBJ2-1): DSGVTQTPKHLITATGQRVTLRCSPRSGDLSVYWYQQSLDQGLQFLIQYYNGEERAKGNILERFSAQQFPDLHSELNLSSLELGDSALYFCASSHSTFTGGSYNEQFFGPGTRLTVL.

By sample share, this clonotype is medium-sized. The CDR3 bases are TGCGCCAGCAGCCAACTTCAGGGGGTCAAAAACATTCAGTACTTC. Protein product: CASSQLQGVKNIQYF. The chain recombines TRBV4-1 with TRBJ2-4; the match to TRBD1 covers 7 bases. Germline CDR1 and CDR2: MGHRA and YSYEKL. The CDR3 is 15 amino acids. With 2 bases clipped from V and 3 bases from J, the junction kept 4 bases outside the gene matches.

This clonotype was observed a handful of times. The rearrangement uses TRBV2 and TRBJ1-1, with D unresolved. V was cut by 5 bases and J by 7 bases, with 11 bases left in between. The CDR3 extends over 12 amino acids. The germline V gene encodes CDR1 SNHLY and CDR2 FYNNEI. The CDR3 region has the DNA TGTGCCAGCAGTTCCCGTTCTGTTGAAGCTTTCTTT. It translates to CASSSRSVEAFF.

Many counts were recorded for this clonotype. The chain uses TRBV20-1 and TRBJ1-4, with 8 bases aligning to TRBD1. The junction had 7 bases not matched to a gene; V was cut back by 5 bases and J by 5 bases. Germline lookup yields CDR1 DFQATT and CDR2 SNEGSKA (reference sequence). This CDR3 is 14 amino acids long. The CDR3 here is CSALRTGGNEKLFF. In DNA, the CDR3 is TGCAGTGCTCTACGAACAGGGGGGAATGAAAAACTGTTTTTT.

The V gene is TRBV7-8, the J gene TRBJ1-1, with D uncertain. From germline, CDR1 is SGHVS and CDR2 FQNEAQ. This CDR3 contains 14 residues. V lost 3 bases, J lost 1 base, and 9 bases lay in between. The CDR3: CASSFSGWNTEAFF. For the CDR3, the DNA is TGTGCCAGCAGCTTCTCGGGGTGGAACACTGAAGCTTTCTTT.

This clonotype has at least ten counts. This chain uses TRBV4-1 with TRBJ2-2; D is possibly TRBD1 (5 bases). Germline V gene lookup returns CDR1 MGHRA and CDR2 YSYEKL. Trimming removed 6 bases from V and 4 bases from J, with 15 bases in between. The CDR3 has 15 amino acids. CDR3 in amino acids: CASSQFQGSTGELFF. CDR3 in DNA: TGCGCCAGCAGTCAGTTCCAGGGTTCCACCGGGGAGCTGTTTTTT.

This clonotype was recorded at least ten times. CDR3 in amino acids: CSAIPLGGGAEYSEAFF. The CDR3 nucleotides are TGCAGTGCTATCCCCTTGGGGGGGGGGGCTGAATATTCTGAAGCTTTCTTT. The chain links TRBV20-1 to TRBJ1-1; weak D call: TRBD1 (6 bases). The CDR3 consists of 17 residues. The V gene lost 4 bases and the J gene lost 6 bases, with 27 bases spanning the gap. Germline V gives CDR1 DFQATT, CDR2 SNEGSKA (reference sequence).

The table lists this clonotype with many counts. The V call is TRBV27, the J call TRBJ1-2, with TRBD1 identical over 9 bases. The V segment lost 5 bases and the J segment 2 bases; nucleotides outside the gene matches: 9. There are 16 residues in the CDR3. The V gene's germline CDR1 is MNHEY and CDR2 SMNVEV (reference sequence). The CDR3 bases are TGTGCCAGCAGTACCCTAACAGGGGGCAGGAACTATGGCTACACCTTC. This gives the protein CASSTLTGGRNYGYTF.

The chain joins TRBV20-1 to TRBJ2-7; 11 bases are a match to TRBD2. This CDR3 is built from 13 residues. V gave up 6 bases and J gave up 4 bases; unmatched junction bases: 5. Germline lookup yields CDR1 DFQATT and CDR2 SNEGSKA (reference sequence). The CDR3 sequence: CSAVAGGLYEQYF. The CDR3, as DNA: TGCAGTGCCGTAGCGGGGGGGCTGTACGAGCAGTACTTC.

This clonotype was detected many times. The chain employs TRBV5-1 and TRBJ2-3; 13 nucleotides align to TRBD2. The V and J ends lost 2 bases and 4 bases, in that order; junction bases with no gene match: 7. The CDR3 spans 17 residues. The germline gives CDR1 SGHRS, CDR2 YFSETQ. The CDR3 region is CASSLQTGLAGPDTQYF. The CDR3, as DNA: TGCGCCAGCAGCTTACAGACGGGACTAGCGGGGCCAGATACGCAGTATTTT.

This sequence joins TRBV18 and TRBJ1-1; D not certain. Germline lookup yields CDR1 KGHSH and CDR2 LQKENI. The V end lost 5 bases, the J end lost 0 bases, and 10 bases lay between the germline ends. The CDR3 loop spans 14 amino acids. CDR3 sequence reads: CASSKVQMNTEAFF. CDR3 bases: TGTGCCAGCTCAAAGGTTCAAATGAACACTGAAGCTTTCTTT.

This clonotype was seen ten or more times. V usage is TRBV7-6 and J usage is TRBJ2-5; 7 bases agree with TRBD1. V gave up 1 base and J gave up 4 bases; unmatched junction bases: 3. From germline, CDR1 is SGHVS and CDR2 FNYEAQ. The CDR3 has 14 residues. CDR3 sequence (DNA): TGTGCCAGCAGCTTAGACCGGACAGGAGAGACCCAGTACTTC. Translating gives CASSLDRTGETQYF.

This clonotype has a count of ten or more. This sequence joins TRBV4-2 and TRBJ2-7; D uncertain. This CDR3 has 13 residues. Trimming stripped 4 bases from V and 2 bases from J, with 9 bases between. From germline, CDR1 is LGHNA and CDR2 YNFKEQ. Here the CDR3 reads CASSPDSAYEQYF. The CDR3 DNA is TGTGCCAGCAGCCCCGACTCCGCCTACGAGCAGTACTTC.

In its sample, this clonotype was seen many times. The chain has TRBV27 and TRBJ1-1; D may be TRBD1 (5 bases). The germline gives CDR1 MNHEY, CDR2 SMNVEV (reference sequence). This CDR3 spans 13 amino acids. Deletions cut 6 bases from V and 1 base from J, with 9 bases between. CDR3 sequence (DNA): TGTGCCAGCAGGCCAACAGGGAACACTGAAGCTTTCTTT. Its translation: CASRPTGNTEAFF.